These T cell receptor beta chains were read from a single sample in a study of blood T cell repertoires in COVID-19. Assay used: immunoSEQ multiplex PCR; TCRdb lists only in-frame clones, some missing. The table includes more than 70,000 clones, about 80% detected once. Sample: peripheral blood. Every receptor here comes from a woman in her seventies with acute or convalescent COVID-19. The CDR3 runs from the conserved cysteine through the conserved F or W. The D gene is left open where the match is weak. Some rows mark clone size as missing; the rest say once, few, many or name a class of expanded clone.

>-|TRBJ1-6|-|TRBV27
TGTGCCAGCAGTTTAACCCTAGAATCCGGGTTAAGAAGTAATTCACCCCTCCACTTT
CASSLTLESGLRSNSPLHF
>-|TRBJ2-1|-|TRBV3-1/TRBV3-2
TGTGCCAGCAGCCAGACGGACAGCAATGAGCAGTTCTTC
CASSQTDSNEQFF
>-|TRBJ2-1|TRBD2|TRBV9
TGTGCCAGCACTGGCGGGGGGTTGAATGAGCAGTTCTTC
CASTGGGLNEQFF
>-|TRBJ2-3|-|TRBV3-1/TRBV3-2
TGTGCCAGCAGCCATTGGGGCGCAGATACGCAGTATTTT
CASSHWGADTQYF
>few|TRBJ2-5|-|TRBV5-1
TGCGCCAGCAGCTTAAGAAGCGCGGTTGAGGAGACCCAGTACTTC
CASSLRSAVEETQYF
>once|TRBJ1-4|TRBD1|TRBV5-1
TGCGCCAGCGGGTCGTCCCCGGGACAGCGTAATGAAAAACTGTTTTTT
CASGSSPGQRNEKLFF
>-|TRBJ2-7|TRBD2|TRBV2
TGTGCCAGCAGTCCCGGGGCTAGCGGGAGGGAGCAGTACTTC
CASSPGASGREQYF
>-|TRBJ2-5|-|TRBV7-2
TGTGCCAGCAGCCATCGAGGGATTGGACGCGTGGAGACCCAGTACTTC
CASSHRGIGRVETQYF
>once|TRBJ1-6|-|TRBV5-1
TGCGCCAGCAGCTTACTCAGGGGCTCTGGCCTCCACTTT
CASSLLRGSGLHF
>-|TRBJ1-1|-|TRBV9
TGTGCCAGCAGCCCCAGGATGAACACTGAAGCTTTCTTT
CASSPRMNTEAFF
>-|TRBJ1-1|TRBD1|TRBV19
TGTGCCAGTAGGAGGACAGGGGGCACTGAAGCTTTCTTT
CASRRTGGTEAFF
>-|TRBJ2-1|TRBD1|TRBV7-2
TGTGCCAGCAGCTTCCGACAGGGGGGGAATGAGCAGTTCTTC
CASSFRQGGNEQFF
>few|TRBJ1-6|TRBD1|TRBV7-2
TGTGCCAGCAGCTTATTTGAGGGGGCAAGGTCACCCCTCCACTTT
CASSLFEGARSPLHF
>-|TRBJ2-1|TRBD1|TRBV24-1
TGTGCCACCAGTGATCCGGGACAGGGGGCAGGTGAGCAGTTCTTC
CATSDPGQGAGEQFF
>-|TRBJ2-1|TRBD1|TRBV3-1/TRBV3-2
TGTGCCAGCAGCCCCCCGGGACAGGGGTCCAATGAGCAGTTCTTC
CASSPPGQGSNEQFF
>few|TRBJ2-1|-|TRBV12-2
TGTGCAAGTCGCTTAAGGGTTAGCGGGAGCTCCTACAATGAGCAGTTCTTC
CASRLRVSGSSYNEQFF
>few|TRBJ1-1|-|TRBV11-2
TGTGCCAGCAGCTTGGGACAGAACACTGAAGCTTTCTTT
CASSLGQNTEAFF
>-|TRBJ2-7|-|TRBV2
TGTGCCAGCAGTGAAGCTCGAGGAGGGACGGGCGAGCAGTACTTC
CASSEARGGTGEQYF
>-|TRBJ1-5|-|TRBV2
TGTGCCAGCAGTGAGGAGGTTGATCAGCCCCAGCATTTT
CASSEEVDQPQHF
>-|TRBJ2-1|TRBD2|TRBV5-4
TGTGCCAGCAGCTTGGAAGGACTAGTTGACGCTGAGCAGTTCTTC
CASSLEGLVDAEQFF
>once|TRBJ2-7|TRBD2|TRBV6-5
TGTGCCAGCAGAAGGGGGACTAGCGGGAGCTACGAGCAGTACTTC
CASRRGTSGSYEQYF
>-|TRBJ1-2|-|TRBV14
TGTGCCAGCAGCCCCCGTTTCGGGTTTAACTATGGCTACACCTTC
CASSPRFGFNYGYTF
>-|TRBJ2-7|TRBD1|TRBV7-9
TGTGCCAGCAGCAGGGGACAGGGAAGGAACGAGCAGTACTTC
CASSRGQGRNEQYF
>-|TRBJ2-3|TRBD1|TRBV4-2
TGTGCCAGCAGCCAAGATCGAGGACAGGGCTATACGCAGTATTTT
CASSQDRGQGYTQYF
>-|TRBJ2-7|-|TRBV6-5
TGTGCCAGCAGAGGGAGCTCATACGAGCAGTACTTC
CASRGSSYEQYF
>once|TRBJ2-5|TRBD2|TRBV28
TGTGCCAGCATCCAGGGAGGGGAAGAGACCCAGTACTTC
CASIQGGEETQYF
>-|TRBJ2-1|TRBD2|TRBV4-2
TGTGCCAGCAGCCGAGGGACTAGCGGGGACAATGAGCAGTTCTTC
CASSRGTSGDNEQFF
>once|TRBJ1-1|-|TRBV3-1/TRBV3-2
TGTGCCAGCAGCCAACAGGGGACGAACACTGAAGCTTTCTTT
CASSQQGTNTEAFF
>-|TRBJ1-2|-|TRBV2
TGTGCCAGCAGTGAAGGCAGGGCCTATGGCTACACCTTC
CASSEGRAYGYTF
>once|TRBJ2-7|-|TRBV5-4
TGTGCCAGCAGCTTGGAACGGAGCTCCTACGAGCAGTACTTC
CASSLERSSYEQYF
>few|TRBJ2-7|TRBD2|TRBV2
TGTGCCAGCGTGTTGACTAGCGCGTCCTACGAGCAGTACTTC
CASVLTSASYEQYF
>-|TRBJ1-3|-|TRBV6-1
TGTGCCAGCAGTGAATTATTCAGGGAACTCACCCACTCTGGAAACACCATATATTTT
CASSELFRELTHSGNTIYF
>-|TRBJ1-6|-|TRBV20-1
TGCAGTGCTAGTATACCTAGCTCCTATAATTCACCCCTCCACTTT
CSASIPSSYNSPLHF
>-|TRBJ2-2|TRBD2|TRBV4-2
TGTGCCAGCGGGGCGGGAGGGCTGTTCACCGGGGAGCTGTTTTTT
CASGAGGLFTGELFF
>-|TRBJ2-7|TRBD2|TRBV6-6
TGTGCCAGCAGTTCCCAGACTAGCGGGAGGGTCGGCGAGCAGTACTTC
CASSSQTSGRVGEQYF
>-|TRBJ1-1|TRBD1|TRBV30
TGTGCCTGGAGTGCATCATTCGGGACAGGGGCCCAAGAGGCTTTCTTT
CAWSASFGTGAQEAFF
>-|TRBJ2-2|-|TRBV10-3
TGTGCCATCAGTGACCGGGGAAACACCGGGGAGCTGTTTTTT
CAISDRGNTGELFF
>-|TRBJ1-2|TRBD1|TRBV7-8
TGTGCCAGCAGCTTAGGTGGAGGGGGCCGTAATGGCTACACCTTC
CASSLGGGGRNGYTF
>once|TRBJ1-1|TRBD1|TRBV7-8
TGTGCCAGCAGCCAGGACAGGGCTGTGAACACTGAAGCTTTCTTT
CASSQDRAVNTEAFF
>-|TRBJ2-1|TRBD2|TRBV11-2
TGTGCCAGCAGCTTAGGTCTAGCGGGGCTCAGCTCCTACAATGAGCAGTTCTTC
CASSLGLAGLSSYNEQFF
>few|TRBJ2-7|-|TRBV7-8
TGTGCCAGCAGCAGGGGACTTTCCCTCTACGAGCAGTACTTC
CASSRGLSLYEQYF
>once|TRBJ1-6|-|TRBV11-2
TGTGCCAGCAGCAGGGGCCGGGGGAATTCACCCCTCCACTTT
CASSRGRGNSPLHF
>-|TRBJ2-2|-|TRBV25-1
TGTGCCAGCAGTGGTACGGGATGGGCCGGGGAGCTGTTTTTT
CASSGTGWAGELFF
>-|TRBJ2-7|-|TRBV28
TGTGCCAGCAGTTTAACAGGGTTCTCCTACGAGCAGTACTTC
CASSLTGFSYEQYF
>-|TRBJ2-3|TRBD1|TRBV6-4
TGTGCCAGCAGTGAGGGAGACAGGGGGACAGATACGCAGTATTTT
CASSEGDRGTDTQYF
>-|TRBJ1-1|TRBD1|TRBV5-4
TGTGCCAGCAGCCACGACAGGGGCGGCACTGAAGCTTTCTTT
CASSHDRGGTEAFF
>-|TRBJ2-7|TRBD1|TRBV5-6
TGTGCCAGCATCCCGGGACAGACTAAGTACTTC
CASIPGQTKYF
>few|TRBJ2-7|TRBD1|TRBV7-2
TGTGCCAGCAGTACGACAGGGTTCCACGAGCAGTACTTC
CASSTTGFHEQYF
>-|TRBJ2-3|TRBD2|TRBV19
TGTGCCAGTAGTCTCGGACTAGCGGGGAGCACAGATACGCAGTATTTT
CASSLGLAGSTDTQYF
>once|TRBJ1-2|TRBD1|TRBV5-1
TGCGCCAGCAGCTTGGGGGACAGGGCCTCTGGCTACACCTTC
CASSLGDRASGYTF
>few|TRBJ1-6|-|TRBV11-2
TGTGCCAGCAGCTTAGTCCAGGGTTACAATTCACCCCTCCACTTT
CASSLVQGYNSPLHF
>few|TRBJ1-1|-|TRBV28
TGTGCCAGCAATGAGGTATTCACTGAAGCTTTCTTT
CASNEVFTEAFF
>-|TRBJ2-1|TRBD2|TRBV27
TGTGCCAGCAGTCCCTTTAGTAGCGGGGGTACCTACAATGAGCAGTTCTTC
CASSPFSSGGTYNEQFF
>-|TRBJ1-1|-|TRBV28
TGTGCCAGCAGTTTGGAGACTTACACTGAAGCTTTCTTT
CASSLETYTEAFF
>few|TRBJ1-2|-|TRBV6-5
TGTGCCAGCAGTCAGACAGGATCCTATGGCTACACCTTC
CASSQTGSYGYTF